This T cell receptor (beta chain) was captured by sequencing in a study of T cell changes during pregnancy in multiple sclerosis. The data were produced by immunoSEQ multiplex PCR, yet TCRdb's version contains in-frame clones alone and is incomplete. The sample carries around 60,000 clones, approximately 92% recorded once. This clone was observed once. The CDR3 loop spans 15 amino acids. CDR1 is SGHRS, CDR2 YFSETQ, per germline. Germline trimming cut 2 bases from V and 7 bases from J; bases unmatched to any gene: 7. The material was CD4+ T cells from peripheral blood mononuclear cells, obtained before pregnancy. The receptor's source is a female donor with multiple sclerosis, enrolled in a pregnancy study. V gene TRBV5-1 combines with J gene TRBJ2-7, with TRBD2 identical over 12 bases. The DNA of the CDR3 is TGCGCCAGCAGCTTATGGGCTAGCGGGAGGGAAGAGCAGTACTTC. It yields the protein CASSLWASGREEQYF.